The source of this T cell receptor (beta chain) is a study of cytomegalovirus exposure and HLA in healthy donors. Overall study results and limits: Rare TCR sequences dominated, though some public TCRs recurred in many donors. Some TCR beta chains (around 180 of them) were listed as cytomegalovirus-associated. The finding came from a later analysis; first-cohort TCR clusters tended to co-occur in the 90 to 150 validation repertoires.

The repertoire was sequenced with immunoSEQ multiplex PCR; TCRdb's copy has only in-frame clones and lacks some. In the table there are about 260,000 clones, around 90% of which are singletons. This CDR3 has 12 residues. Germline CDR1 GTSNPN, CDR2 SVGIG (reference sequence). The germline V and J ends were trimmed by 3 bases and 7 bases, with 10 bases remaining between them. Note on this clone: Its cognate antigen is unknown.

V and J are TRBV30 and TRBJ2-1; D is unresolved. The clonotype was recovered from a woman in her 30s in good health and CMV-seronegative. The source material was PBMCs. CDR3 sequence (DNA): TGTGCCTGGAGAAGAGATCGAAATGAGCAGTTCTTC. Amino acids: CAWRRDRNEQFF.